Ten or more counts support the clone carrying this TCR beta chain. Its antigen is not known. V trimming: 5 bases; J trimming: 0 bases; junction bases outside the gene matches: 6. The CDR3 is made up of 15 amino acids. The study amplified TCR beta CDR3 regions using RNA transcripts. First-round RT-PCR relied on HTBI primers, and a second-round multiplex PCR came next. TCRdb re-analysed the multiplex PCR reads in MiXCR, keeping a single row per CDR3 protein. The sample holds approximately 640,000 distinct CDR3 sequences, roughly 41% seen once. These data originate in a study of Graves' ophthalmopathy and Graves' hyperthyroidism. General study findings and limits: Blood also carried most expanded thyroid clonotypes exceeding 0.001 frequency.

In donors with ophthalmopathy, activity was moderate-to-severe, with CAS ≥3, NOSPECS ≥4 and duration under 3 months. Patients with other autoimmune diseases, uncontrolled infections, pregnancy or lactation were excluded. Source material: peripheral blood. This chain uses TRBV12-3 or TRBV12-4 with TRBJ2-7; 8 bases match TRBD2. This receptor was taken from an adult man with Graves' ophthalmopathy. CDR3 sequence: CASSPGGDTSYEQYF. CDR3 DNA: TGTGCCAGCAGTCCGGGGGGGGACACCTCCTACGAGCAGTACTTC.